A single T cell receptor beta chain is shown here with its context. The germline CDR1 and CDR2 sequences are SNHLY and FYNNEI. J gave up 7 bases and V 7 bases, and 11 bases lay outside the gene matches. This CDR3 spans 14 amino acids. Per the authors' pipeline: Reference gene primer amplification in the assay estimated nucleated cell counts. The data were produced by immunoSEQ multiplex PCR, yet TCRdb's version contains in-frame clones alone and is incomplete. Clone size and the V and J calls come from that table; the DNA yielded D and trimming. The sample has 50,000 to 70,000 clones, over 75% seen once. The sample originates from a study of blood T cell repertoires in COVID-19. Whole-study context: Samples came from the United States, Italy and Spain, spanning acute and convalescent COVID-19. Sources were T cells, B-cell-depleted T cells, or PBMCs; the material itself was cDNA or gDNA.

The source is a woman of 80 years or more with active COVID-19. Sequenced sample: peripheral blood. This rearrangement joins TRBV2 to TRBJ1-2; 8 nucleotides agree with TRBD1. The CDR3 region is CASKGRTGPSGYTF. In DNA form, the CDR3 reads TGTGCCAGCAAGGGACGGACAGGGCCCTCTGGCTACACCTTC.